The rows below give T cell receptor beta chains drawn from one sample of a study of vaccination and CD4 T cells after COVID-19. For these TCRs, the target antigens are not known. From the PCR reads, TCRdb called clonotypes with MiXCR, one entry per CDR3 protein. Altogether about 11,000 distinct CDR3 sequences are present, around 50% being singletons, with the ten largest covering 10%. The sample taken for sequencing was CD4+ T cells from blood, cultured in vitro. Receptors were obtained from a human donor who had recovered from COVID-19. Each CDR3 is given with its conserved first and last residue. The order of the fields is CDR3 protein, CDR3 DNA, D gene, clone size, V gene, J gene. The D gene is left open where the match is weak. Size tells how often a clone was seen (once, few, many) or the class of an expanded clone, and some rows leave it out.

CDR3aa: CATSRDRRRASSYNEQFF
CDR3nt: TGTGCCACCAGCAGAGATAGGAGGAGAGCAAGCTCCTACAATGAGCAGTTCTTC
d_gene: -
abundance: -
v_gene: TRBV15
j_gene: TRBJ2-1

CDR3aa: CSAPTRAQETQYF
CDR3nt: TGCAGTGCCCCAACTAGGGCACAAGAGACCCAGTACTTC
d_gene: -
abundance: medium-sized
v_gene: TRBV20-1
j_gene: TRBJ2-5

CDR3aa: CASSQGRQGRYNSPLHF
CDR3nt: TGCGCCAGCAGCCAAGGCCGACAGGGAAGGTATAATTCACCCCTCCACTTT
d_gene: TRBD1
abundance: -
v_gene: TRBV4-1
j_gene: TRBJ1-6

CDR3aa: CSAPAGGQETQYF
CDR3nt: TGCAGTGCACCCGCGGGGGGCCAAGAGACCCAGTACTTC
d_gene: TRBD2
abundance: -
v_gene: TRBV20-1
j_gene: TRBJ2-5

CDR3aa: CASSLDQSSYNSPLHF
CDR3nt: TGCGCCAGCAGCTTGGATCAGAGCTCCTATAATTCACCCCTCCACTTT
d_gene: -
abundance: -
v_gene: TRBV5-1
j_gene: TRBJ1-6

CDR3aa: CASSLGGGQETQYF
CDR3nt: TGTGCCAGCAGCTTGGGAGGCGGTCAAGAGACCCAGTACTTC
d_gene: -
abundance: -
v_gene: TRBV5-6
j_gene: TRBJ2-5

CDR3aa: CASSLSGQVAQPQHF
CDR3nt: TGTGCCAGCAGCTTATCGGGTCAGGTTGCTCAGCCCCAGCATTTT
d_gene: -
abundance: few
v_gene: TRBV7-8
j_gene: TRBJ1-5

CDR3aa: CASSLLQSNNEQFF
CDR3nt: TGTGCCAGCAGCTTATTACAGAGTAACAATGAGCAGTTCTTC
d_gene: -
abundance: -
v_gene: TRBV7-2
j_gene: TRBJ2-1

CDR3aa: CASSSGQVNTEAFF
CDR3nt: TGTGCCAGCAGCTCGGGACAGGTGAACACTGAAGCTTTCTTT
d_gene: TRBD1
abundance: -
v_gene: TRBV5-6
j_gene: TRBJ1-1

CDR3aa: CASGGGTGTTGELFF
CDR3nt: TGTGCCAGCGGGGGTGGAACAGGGACCACCGGGGAGCTGTTTTTT
d_gene: -
abundance: few
v_gene: TRBV2
j_gene: TRBJ2-2